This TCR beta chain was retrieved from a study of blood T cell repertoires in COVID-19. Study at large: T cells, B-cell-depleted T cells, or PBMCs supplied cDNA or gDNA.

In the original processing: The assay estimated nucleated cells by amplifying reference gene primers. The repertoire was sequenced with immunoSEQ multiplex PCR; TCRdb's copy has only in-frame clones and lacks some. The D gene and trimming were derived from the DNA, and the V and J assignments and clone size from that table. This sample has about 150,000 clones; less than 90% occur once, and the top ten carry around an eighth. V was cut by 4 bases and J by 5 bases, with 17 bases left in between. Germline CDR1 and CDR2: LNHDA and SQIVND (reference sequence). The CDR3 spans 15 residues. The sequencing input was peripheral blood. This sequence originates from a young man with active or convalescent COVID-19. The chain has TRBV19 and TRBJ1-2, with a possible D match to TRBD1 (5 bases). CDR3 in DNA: TGTGCCAGTAGTACTTTGACAGTAACGAGGTATGGCTACACCTTC. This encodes CASSTLTVTRYGYTF.